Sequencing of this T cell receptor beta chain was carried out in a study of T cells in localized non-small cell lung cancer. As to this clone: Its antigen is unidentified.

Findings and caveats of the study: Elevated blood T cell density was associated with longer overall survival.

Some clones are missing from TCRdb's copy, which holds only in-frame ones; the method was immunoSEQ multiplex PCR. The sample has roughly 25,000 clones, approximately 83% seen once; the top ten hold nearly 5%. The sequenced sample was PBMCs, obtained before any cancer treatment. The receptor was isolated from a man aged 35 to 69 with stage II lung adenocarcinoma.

The CDR3 loop is CASSNSQLNTEAFF. The CDR3 bases are TGTGCCAGTAGTAATAGTCAATTGAACACTGAAGCTTTCTTT. The rearrangement uses TRBV19 and TRBJ1-1; D not resolved. Germline V lookup: CDR1 LNHDA, CDR2 SQIVND (reference sequence). The ends were cut back, 4 bases at V and 0 bases at J, with 9 bases in the middle. The CDR3 sequence is 14 residues long.